Shown below are 2 T cell receptor beta chains from a single sample sequenced in a study of cytomegalovirus exposure and HLA in healthy donors. This PCR relied on a set of 60 Vbeta primers and 13 Jbeta primers. Sequencing used immunoSEQ multiplex PCR; TCRdb keeps in-frame clones, though not all of them. This table holds 210,000 or so clones, around 80% found once. Source material: PBMCs. The receptors here all came from a boy aged 10-17 years in good health and CMV-seronegative.

The rearrangement uses TRBV20-1 and TRBJ2-2; D not resolved. The germline V gene has CDR1 DFQATT and CDR2 SNEGSKA (reference sequence). The CDR3 loop spans 11 amino acids. The V and J ends lost 3 bases and 7 bases respectively, with 6 bases between them. CDR3 bases: TGCAGTGCTAGCCTAGTCGGGGAGCTGTTTTTT. Its translation: CSASLVGELFF.

V is TRBV27 and J is TRBJ2-1; 8 bases line up with TRBD2. The CDR3 consists of 16 residues. Germline CDR1 is MNHEY and CDR2 is SMNVEV (reference sequence). Losses at the gene ends were 2 bases for V and 5 bases for J; bases not matched to a gene: 8. The CDR3 spells CASSLGLGTSHNEQFF. For the CDR3, the DNA is TGTGCCAGCAGTTTAGGGCTCGGGACTAGTCACAATGAGCAGTTCTTC.